The present T cell receptor (beta chain) was sequenced within a study of cytomegalovirus exposure and HLA in healthy donors. Concerning this clone itself: The antigen is undetermined.

Vbeta (60) and Jbeta (13) primers were used in the PCR. Using immunoSEQ multiplex PCR, the repertoire was profiled, and TCRdb retains in-frame clones only, with some absent. Here the sample spans about 160,000 clones, 82% being singletons. Notes on the study in general: Later on, analysis showed that most CMV-associated TCR beta chains appeared to be HLA-restricted. Previous analysis showed most TCR beta V segments were productive about 87% or about 30% of the time.

The sample was PBMCs. The receptor comes from a girl aged 2 to 9 in good health and CMV-seropositive.

This CDR3 reads CASSPPGPGGPQHF. DNA of the CDR3: TGTGCCAGCAGCCCACCGGGACCGGGGGGGCCCCAGCATTTT. The genes are TRBV7-3 and TRBJ1-5, with D perhaps matching TRBD1 (5 bases). The CDR3 extends over 14 amino acids. V dropped 5 bases and J dropped 9 bases, with 17 bases sitting between them. CDR1 and CDR2 (germline): SGHTA, FQGTGA. The complete variable domain, with remaining parts taken from reference TRBV7-3 and TRBJ1-5, reads GAGVSQTPSNKVTEKGKYVELRCDPISGHTALYWYRQSLGQGPEFLIYFQGTGAADDSGLPNDRFFAVRPEGSVSTLKIQRTERGDSAVYLCASSPPGPGGPQHFGDGTRLSIL.